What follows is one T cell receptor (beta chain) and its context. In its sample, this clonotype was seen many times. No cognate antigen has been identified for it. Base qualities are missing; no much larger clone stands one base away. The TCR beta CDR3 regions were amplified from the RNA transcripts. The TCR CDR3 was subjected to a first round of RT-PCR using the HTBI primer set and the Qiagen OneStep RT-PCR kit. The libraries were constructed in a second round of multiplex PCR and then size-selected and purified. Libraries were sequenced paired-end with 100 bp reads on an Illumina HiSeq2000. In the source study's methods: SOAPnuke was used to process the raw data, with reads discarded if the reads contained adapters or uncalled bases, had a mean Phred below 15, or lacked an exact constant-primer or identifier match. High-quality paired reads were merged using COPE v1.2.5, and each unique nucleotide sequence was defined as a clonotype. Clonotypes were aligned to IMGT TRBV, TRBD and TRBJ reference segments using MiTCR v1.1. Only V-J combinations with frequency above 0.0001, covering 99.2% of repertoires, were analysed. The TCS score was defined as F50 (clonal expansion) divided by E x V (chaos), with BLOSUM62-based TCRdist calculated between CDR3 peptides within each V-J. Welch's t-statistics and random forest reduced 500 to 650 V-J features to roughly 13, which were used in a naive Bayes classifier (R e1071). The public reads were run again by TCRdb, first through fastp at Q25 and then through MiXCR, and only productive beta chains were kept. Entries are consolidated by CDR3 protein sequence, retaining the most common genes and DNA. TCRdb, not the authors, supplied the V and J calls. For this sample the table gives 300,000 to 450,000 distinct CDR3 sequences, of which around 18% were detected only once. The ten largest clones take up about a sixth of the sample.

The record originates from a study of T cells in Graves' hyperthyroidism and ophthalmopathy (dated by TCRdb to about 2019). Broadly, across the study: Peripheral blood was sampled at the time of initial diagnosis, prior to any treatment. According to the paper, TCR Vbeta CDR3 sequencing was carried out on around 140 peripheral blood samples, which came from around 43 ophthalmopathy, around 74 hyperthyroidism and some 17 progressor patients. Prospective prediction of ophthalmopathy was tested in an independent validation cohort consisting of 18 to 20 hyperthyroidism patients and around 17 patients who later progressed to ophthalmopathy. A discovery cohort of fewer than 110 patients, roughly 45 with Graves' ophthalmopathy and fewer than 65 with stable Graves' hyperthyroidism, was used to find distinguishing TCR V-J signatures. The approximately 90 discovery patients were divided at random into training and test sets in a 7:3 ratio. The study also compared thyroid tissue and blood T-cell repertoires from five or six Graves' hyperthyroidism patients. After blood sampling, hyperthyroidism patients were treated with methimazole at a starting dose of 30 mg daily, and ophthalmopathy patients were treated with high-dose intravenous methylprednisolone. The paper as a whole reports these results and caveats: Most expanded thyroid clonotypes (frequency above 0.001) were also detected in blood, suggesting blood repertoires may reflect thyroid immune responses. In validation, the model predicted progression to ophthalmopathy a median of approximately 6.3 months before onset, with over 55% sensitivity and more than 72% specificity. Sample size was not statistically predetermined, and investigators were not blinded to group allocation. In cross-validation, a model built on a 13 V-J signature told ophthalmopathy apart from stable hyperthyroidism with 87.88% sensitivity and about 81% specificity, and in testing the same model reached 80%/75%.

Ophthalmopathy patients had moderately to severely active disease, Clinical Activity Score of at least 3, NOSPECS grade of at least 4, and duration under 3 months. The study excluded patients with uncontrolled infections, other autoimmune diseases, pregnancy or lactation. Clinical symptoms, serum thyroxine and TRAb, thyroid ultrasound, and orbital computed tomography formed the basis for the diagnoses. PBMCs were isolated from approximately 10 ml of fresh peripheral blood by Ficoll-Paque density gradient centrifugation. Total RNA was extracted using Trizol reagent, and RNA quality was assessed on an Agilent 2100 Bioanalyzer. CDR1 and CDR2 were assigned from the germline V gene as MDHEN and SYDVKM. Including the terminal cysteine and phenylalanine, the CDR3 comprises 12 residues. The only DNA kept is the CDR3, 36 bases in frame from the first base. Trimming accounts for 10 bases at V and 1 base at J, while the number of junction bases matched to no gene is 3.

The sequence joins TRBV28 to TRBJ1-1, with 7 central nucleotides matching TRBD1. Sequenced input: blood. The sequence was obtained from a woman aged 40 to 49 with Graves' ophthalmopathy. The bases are TGTGCCAACAGGGGAGAGAACACTGAAGCTTTCTTT. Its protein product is CANRGENTEAFF. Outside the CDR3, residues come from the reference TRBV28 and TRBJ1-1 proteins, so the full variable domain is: DVKVTQSSRYLVKRTGEKVFLECVQDMDHENMFWYRQDPGLGLRLIYFSYDVKMKEKGDIPEGYSVSREKKERFSLILESASTNQTSMYLCANRGENTEAFFGQGTRLTVV.